Below, 2 T cell receptor beta chains from the same sample are listed, as sequenced in a study of radiotherapy plus CTLA-4 blockade in lung cancer listed by TCRdb under 2018. Preparation of the library involved the immunoSEQ multiplex PCR assay. The clones in this table, taken by TCRdb from immuneACCESS, are in-frame only. Not every clone is retained; where verified, under half of the shortfall comes from an unresolved V gene, and the cause of the rest is unknown. The sample table holds 65,000 to 90,000 clones, of which about 88% were seen once. Just over 0.85% of the sample belongs to the ten largest clones. The input for sequencing was peripheral blood, taken from a patient treated with radiotherapy plus ipilimumab. These receptors all come from a human donor with non-small cell lung cancer who had stable disease on radiotherapy plus ipilimumab.

The chain has TRBV6-1 and TRBJ1-5, with a possible D match to TRBD1 (5 bases). In germline, CDR1 is MNHNS, CDR2 SASEGT. V was pared by 2 bases and J by 7 bases, with 15 bases between. This CDR3 has 15 amino acids. CDR3 in amino acids: CASSEILGVRQPQHF. Written as DNA, the CDR3 is TGTGCCAGCAGTGAAATATTAGGGGTGAGGCAGCCCCAGCATTTT.

This chain connects TRBV19 to TRBJ2-5; 7 positions match TRBD2. V lost 5 bases, J lost 1 base, and 4 bases stayed unmatched. The germline V gene has CDR1 LNHDA and CDR2 SQIVND (reference sequence). This CDR3 has 14 amino acids. The CDR3 protein is CASSGEGFQETQYF. The DNA for the CDR3 is TGTGCCAGTAGTGGGGAGGGCTTCCAAGAGACCCAGTACTTC.